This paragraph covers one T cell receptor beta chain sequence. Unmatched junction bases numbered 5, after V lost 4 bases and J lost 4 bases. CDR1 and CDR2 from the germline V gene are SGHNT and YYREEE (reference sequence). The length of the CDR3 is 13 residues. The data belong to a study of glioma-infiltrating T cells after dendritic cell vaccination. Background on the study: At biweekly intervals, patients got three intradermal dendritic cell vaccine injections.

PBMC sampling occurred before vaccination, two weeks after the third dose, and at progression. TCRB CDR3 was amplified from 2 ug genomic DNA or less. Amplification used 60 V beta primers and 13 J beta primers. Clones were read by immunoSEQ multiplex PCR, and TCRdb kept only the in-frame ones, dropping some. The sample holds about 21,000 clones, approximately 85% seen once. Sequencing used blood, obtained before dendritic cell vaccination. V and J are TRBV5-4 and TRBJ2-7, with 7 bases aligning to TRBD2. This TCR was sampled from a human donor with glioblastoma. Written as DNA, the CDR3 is TGTGCCAGCAGCCCGGGGACTACTTACGAGCAGTACTTC. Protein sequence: CASSPGTTYEQYF.